This T cell receptor beta chain comes out of a study of T cells after yellow fever vaccination (dated by TCRdb to the late 2010s). For the wider study: The SMART-Seq v4 Ultra Low Input RNA kit was used to prepare libraries from fractions with low cell numbers. Two healthy male donors, one aged 18 to 30 and one aged 30 to 39 years, were included in the cohort. To follow T-cell clones before and after primary and booster YFV17D yellow fever vaccination, bulk TCR alpha and beta repertoires were sequenced over time. Blood samples were taken at several timepoints before and after primary and secondary immunization, and bulk PBMC replicates and cell subsets were isolated.

The treatment or condition label corresponds to: live attenuated yellow fever vaccine strain. At each blood-draw timepoint, two biological replicates of bulk PBMCs were collected. PBMCs were isolated from peripheral blood using a standard Ficoll-Paque protocol. TriZol was used to extract RNA from bulk PBMCs, CD4 and CD8 fractions, and dextramer-positive and dextramer-negative fractions. This clonotype appeared a few times. Its antigen remains undetermined. Base quality data are lacking; no much larger clone is found one base away. On the study overall, not on this receptor specifically: A small fraction of clonotypes showed up in both the CD4 and CD8 compartments, probably as a result of convergent recombination. Only a couple of donors were included in the study, so the extent to which the findings can be generalized is limited. Computational filtering was required because FACS-sorted repertoires could contain abundant contaminating clonotypes from the bulk population. Most clones expanded after primary vaccination were re-detected after the booster (approximately 96% of CD4 and around 86% of CD8), suggesting broad memory maintenance. The secondary T-cell response was found to be weaker but faster than the primary response, with a peak reached on day 5 rather than on day 15.

TCR cDNA was synthesized by 5'RACE template switching, through which a universal primer site and unique molecular identifiers were introduced. Priming of cDNA synthesis was performed from both the TCR alpha and TCR beta constant segments. Library amplification involved two PCR steps, and the second step added sample barcodes and sequencing adapters. Libraries were sequenced on Illumina HiSeq 2500 (2x100 bp) or NovaSeq (2x150 bp). As for how the authors treated the data: MIGEC handled demultiplexing of reads and collapsing into UMI consensus sequences, while MiXCR performed V(D)J alignment. Vaccine-responding clonotypes were identified with edgeR using replicate PBMC samples, with FDR below 0.01 and a log2 fold change above 5 up to day 15 being required. Each bulk clonotype was labeled CD4 or CD8 based on which sequenced repertoire, CD4 or CD8, contained the clonotype at higher abundance. TCRdb ran its own pipeline on the public reads, namely fastp trimming at Q25 and MiXCR clone calling, and kept in-frame beta chains. Each entry is one CDR3 protein sequence, shown with its most common DNA and genes. These V and J calls rely on TCRdb rather than the paper's analysis. The sample table contains roughly 310,000 distinct CDR3 sequences; only one count was recorded for 7.5% to 9% of them. The ten largest clones represent approximately 19% of the sample.

The specimen comprised PBMCs, sampled on the day of the first yellow fever vaccination. This clonotype was sampled from a man between 18 and 29 years old who received the YFV17D yellow fever vaccine.

The DNA sequence is given as TGTGCCAGCAGTCCACAGGGCCCTTCCAATGAGCAGTTCTTC. Its amino acids are CASSPQGPSNEQFF. The rearrangement joined TRBV27 to TRBJ2-1; the D gene is perhaps TRBD1, on 6 matching bases. Inclusive of the bounding cysteine and phenylalanine, the CDR3 is 14 residues long. The retained sequence is limited to the CDR3, 42 bases, with the frame set at the first base. V is cut by 5 bases and J by 6 bases, and the space between the germline ends is 14 bases. Reading the germline V gene (reference sequence) gives CDR1 MNHEY and CDR2 SMNVEV.